Included here is one TCR beta chain sequence, with context. What it binds is not known. This entry belongs to a study of cytomegalovirus exposure and HLA in healthy donors. Study as a whole: Of all 400 or so donors who were genotyped, around 82% belonged to the Caucasian-associated ancestry cluster. Study outcomes and limitations: A missense DCLRE1C variant was associated with V- and J-gene trimming of TCR beta chains in a later analysis, and an independent cohort replicated the association.

Vbeta (60) and Jbeta (13) primers were used in the PCR. Sequencing used immunoSEQ multiplex PCR; TCRdb keeps in-frame clones, though not all of them. The sample carries 100,000 to 150,000 clones, under 80% recorded once. CDR3 length: 16 residues. CDR1 and CDR2 (germline): SGHRS, YFSETQ. V was clipped by 4 bases and J by 1 base, with 17 bases between them. Sequencing used PBMCs. The chain links TRBV5-1 to TRBJ1-1; TRBD1 might be the D (5 bases). The TCR was taken from a middle-aged man in good health and CMV-seropositive. CDR3 sequence (DNA): TGCGCCAGCAGCCAGCGCGGGGCGGGGACGAACACTGAAGCTTTCTTT. Residues: CASSQRGAGTNTEAFF.